These T cell receptor beta chains were read from a single sample in a study of response to subunit inactivated influenza vaccine. One entry per CDR3 protein, called by TCRdb with MiXCR from the RT-PCR reads. The sample includes 550,000 to 800,000 distinct CDR3 sequences, about 14% of them seen just once. Sample: PBMCs from blood, taken approximately 15 days before vaccination. The receptors come from a man in his forties or fifties who received an inactivated influenza vaccine. CDR3s include the opening cysteine and the closing phenylalanine or tryptophan. D genes are given only for firm matches. Only part of the rows carry a size: once, few, many, or a class if the clone is expanded.

v_gene: TRBV7-2
d_gene: .
abundance: .
j_gene: TRBJ2-7
len: 14
CDR3aa: CASCPREGAYEQYF
CDR3nt: TGTGCCAGCTGCCCTAGGGAGGGGGCGTACGAGCAGTACTTC

v_gene: TRBV7-8
d_gene: TRBD2
abundance: .
j_gene: TRBJ2-1
len: 18
CDR3aa: CASGGRLAGGQTYNEQFF
CDR3nt: TGTGCCAGCGGGGGTCGGCTAGCGGGGGGTCAAACCTACAATGAGCAGTTCTTC

v_gene: TRBV6-5
d_gene: TRBD2
abundance: few
j_gene: TRBJ2-5
len: 16
CDR3aa: CASSYTGTPGGETQYF
CDR3nt: TGTGCCAGCAGTTACACCGGGACGCCCGGGGGGGAGACCCAGTACTTC

v_gene: TRBV3-1
d_gene: .
abundance: few
j_gene: TRBJ2-7
len: 13
CDR3aa: CASSQSSVGEQYF
CDR3nt: TGTGCCAGCAGCCAATCAAGCGTTGGCGAGCAGTACTTC

v_gene: TRBV4-2
d_gene: .
abundance: few
j_gene: TRBJ1-6
len: 16
CDR3aa: CASSQDMAGNNSPLHF
CDR3nt: TGTGCCAGCAGCCAAGATATGGCAGGGAACAATTCACCCCTCCACTTT

v_gene: TRBV5-1
d_gene: .
abundance: few
j_gene: TRBJ2-3
len: 13
CDR3aa: CASSLEARNTQYF
CDR3nt: TGCGCCAGCAGCTTGGAGGCTAGGAATACGCAGTATTTT

v_gene: TRBV11-2
d_gene: .
abundance: many
j_gene: TRBJ2-1
len: 12
CDR3aa: CASSFSDNEQFF
CDR3nt: TGTGCCAGCAGCTTTAGCGACAATGAGCAGTTCTTC

v_gene: TRBV20-1
d_gene: .
abundance: few
j_gene: TRBJ1-5
len: 13
CDR3aa: CSAILVRDQPQHF
CDR3nt: TGCAGTGCTATTCTGGTTAGGGATCAGCCCCAGCATTTT

v_gene: TRBV6-4
d_gene: .
abundance: many
j_gene: TRBJ1-5
len: 13
CDR3aa: CASSDGGQQPQHF
CDR3nt: TGTGCCAGCAGTGACGGGGGTCAACAGCCCCAGCATTTT

v_gene: TRBV19
d_gene: .
abundance: .
j_gene: TRBJ1-2
len: 13
CDR3aa: CASMIPRDGSYTF
CDR3nt: TGTGCCAGTATGATCCCCCGGGACGGAAGCTACACCTTC

v_gene: TRBV5-1
d_gene: TRBD2
abundance: .
j_gene: TRBJ2-1
len: 17
CDR3aa: CASSLEPSGSPYNEQFF
CDR3nt: TGCGCCAGCAGCTTGGAGCCTAGCGGGAGCCCCTACAATGAGCAGTTCTTC

v_gene: TRBV2
d_gene: .
abundance: few
j_gene: TRBJ1-2
len: 14
CDR3aa: CASSEVGGDGGYTF
CDR3nt: TGTGCCAGCAGTGAAGTTGGGGGCGACGGTGGCTACACCTTC

v_gene: TRBV6-2/TRBV6-3
d_gene: .
abundance: few
j_gene: TRBJ1-5
len: 15
CDR3aa: CASTERDNSNQPQHF
CDR3nt: TGTGCCAGCACCGAACGGGACAATAGCAATCAGCCCCAGCATTTT

v_gene: TRBV12-3/TRBV12-4
d_gene: .
abundance: .
j_gene: TRBJ1-5
len: 16
CDR3aa: CASSLAGARLNQPQHF
CDR3nt: TGTGCCAGCAGTTTAGCAGGGGCGCGGTTAAATCAGCCCCAGCATTTT

v_gene: TRBV28
d_gene: TRBD2
abundance: .
j_gene: TRBJ2-1
len: 15
CDR3aa: CASRTAGERSNEQFF
CDR3nt: TGTGCCAGCAGAACAGCGGGGGAGCGTAGCAATGAGCAGTTCTTC

v_gene: TRBV5-1
d_gene: .
abundance: many
j_gene: TRBJ1-4
len: 15
CDR3aa: CASSLVQATNEKLFF
CDR3nt: TGCGCCAGCAGCTTGGTCCAGGCCACTAATGAAAAACTGTTTTTT

v_gene: TRBV5-5
d_gene: .
abundance: many
j_gene: TRBJ2-1
len: 14
CDR3aa: CASSVLGGSNEQFF
CDR3nt: TGTGCCAGCAGCGTACTGGGGGGCTCGAATGAGCAGTTCTTC